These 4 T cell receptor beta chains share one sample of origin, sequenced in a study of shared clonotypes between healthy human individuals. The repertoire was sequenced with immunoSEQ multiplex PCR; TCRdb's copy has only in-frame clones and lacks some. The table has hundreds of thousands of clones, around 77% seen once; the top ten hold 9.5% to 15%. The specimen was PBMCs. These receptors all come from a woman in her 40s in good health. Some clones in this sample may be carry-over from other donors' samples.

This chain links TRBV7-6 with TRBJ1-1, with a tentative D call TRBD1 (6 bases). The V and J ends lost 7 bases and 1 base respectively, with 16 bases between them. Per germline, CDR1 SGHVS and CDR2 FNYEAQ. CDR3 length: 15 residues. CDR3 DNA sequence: TGTGCCAGCACCGCGAACAGGGCCGGGAACACTGAAGCTTTCTTT. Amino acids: CASTANRAGNTEAFF.

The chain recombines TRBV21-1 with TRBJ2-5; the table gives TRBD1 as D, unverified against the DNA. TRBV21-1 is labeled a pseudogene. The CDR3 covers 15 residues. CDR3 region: CASSLWTGGEETQYF. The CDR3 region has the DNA TGTGCCAGCAGCCTGTGGACAGGGGGCGAAGAGACCCAGTACTTC.

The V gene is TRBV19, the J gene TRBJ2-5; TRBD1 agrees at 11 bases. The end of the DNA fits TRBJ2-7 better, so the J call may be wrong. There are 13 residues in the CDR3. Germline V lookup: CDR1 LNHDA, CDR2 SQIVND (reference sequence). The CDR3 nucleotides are TGTGCCAGCCGGGACAGGGGGTCCAGCGAGCAGTACTTC. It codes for CASRDRGSSEQYF.

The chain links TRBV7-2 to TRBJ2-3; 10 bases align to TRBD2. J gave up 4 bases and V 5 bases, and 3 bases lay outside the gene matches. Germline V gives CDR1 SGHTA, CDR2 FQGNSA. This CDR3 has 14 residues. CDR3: CASSPSGRADTQYF. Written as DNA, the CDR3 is TGTGCCAGCAGCCCCAGCGGGAGGGCAGATACGCAGTATTTT.